This T cell receptor beta chain stems from a study of patients and donors after allogeneic stem cell transplantation. Via MiXCR, TCRdb re-called the RT-PCR reads, giving one row per CDR3 protein. The sample has around 90,000 distinct CDR3 sequences, about 48% seen once; the top ten hold roughly two thirds. Germline V CDR1 and CDR2: MDHEN, SYDVKM. The V end was cut by 5 bases, the J end by 4 bases, with 14 bases between. CDR3 length equals 14 residues. The chain is built from TRBV28 and TRBJ1-1; D not certain. The receptor was isolated from a human donor who was either an allogeneic HSCT recipient or a stem cell or donor lymphocyte infusion donor (not recorded which). It is not recorded whose cells these are; they may come from a transplant donor. Sequencing was done on a sample of blood, either unsorted or a sorted T cell fraction (not recorded which). The CDR3 DNA sequence: TGTGCCAGCAGTCCGCGAGGGCTTGGCACTGAAGCTTTCTTT. Translating gives CASSPRGLGTEAFF.